A selection of T cell receptor beta chains follows, all from one sample in a study of T cells in Graves' hyperthyroidism and ophthalmopathy. Each CDR3 protein is one row after TCRdb ran MiXCR on the multiplex PCR reads. The sample holds about 360,000 distinct CDR3 sequences; less than 15% are singletons and the top ten take 20%. The sequenced sample was blood. Receptors were obtained from a man aged 25 to 40 with Graves' hyperthyroidism that later progressed to Graves' ophthalmopathy. Each CDR3 is given without its conserved first and last residue. D genes are given only for firm matches.

>TRBJ2-3|TRBD2|TRBV7-9
ASSSGLAGGSTGTQY
>TRBJ2-3|TRBD2|TRBV15
ATSRSGGDTQY
>TRBJ1-2|.|TRBV7-9
ASSLVGAPHYGYT
>TRBJ1-6|TRBD1|TRBV6-5
ASSYSGQGNSPLH
>TRBJ2-1|TRBD2|TRBV18
ASSPPSGGAGEQF
>TRBJ2-2|TRBD2|TRBV6-1
ASSVSGGLTGELF
>TRBJ2-7|.|TRBV3-1
ASSSDHSYEQY
>TRBJ1-6|.|TRBV12-3/TRBV12-4
ASSFLVNSPLH
>TRBJ1-2|.|TRBV12-3/TRBV12-4
ASRFGGQYGYT
>TRBJ2-1|.|TRBV30
AWSPNSYQF
>TRBJ2-7|.|TRBV7-9
ASSPGTQWPYEQY
>TRBJ2-7|.|TRBV10-3
AISESRASDEQY
>TRBJ1-5|.|TRBV13
ASSYGTGVGRAQH
>TRBJ2-7|.|TRBV28
ASSFPGWEQY
>TRBJ2-3|.|TRBV5-1
ASSLARGAGTDTQY
>TRBJ1-1|TRBD1|TRBV12-3/TRBV12-4
ASSPGTGEYTEAF
>TRBJ1-2|.|TRBV5-8
ASSLAGPDYGYT
>TRBJ2-3|.|TRBV2
ATPGTPRQDTQY
>TRBJ1-1|.|TRBV7-9
ASSQGPEAF
>TRBJ1-2|.|TRBV7-2
ASSLWGGGLPGYT
>TRBJ2-1|TRBD2|TRBV19
ASSIGGGGVYNEQF
>TRBJ1-1|.|TRBV6-1
ASSEVGDAGTEAF
>TRBJ1-2|.|TRBV3-1
ASSHQAGYGYT
>TRBJ1-4|.|TRBV27
ASREQGYEKLF
>TRBJ1-2|.|TRBV24-1
ATSDPYGYT
>TRBJ2-7|.|TRBV20-1
SARVPRTNEQY
>TRBJ1-6|.|TRBV30
AWRGNNNSPLH
>TRBJ2-3|TRBD2|TRBV29-1
SVGTSGSTDTQY
>TRBJ1-1|TRBD1|TRBV5-1
ASSLGGQGAPTEAF
>TRBJ1-1|.|TRBV29-1
SQGPLGNTEAF
>TRBJ2-5|.|TRBV7-9
ASSDVKETQY
>TRBJ2-2|.|TRBV12-3/TRBV12-4
ASSLTGEVAGELF
>TRBJ2-1|.|TRBV5-1
ASSLDATAGSNEQF
>TRBJ2-1|.|TRBV11-3
ASRGGPGSSYNEQF
>TRBJ1-2|TRBD1|TRBV28
ASSPTKIPRDRGPYGYT
>TRBJ1-1|TRBD1|TRBV19
ASSLTGGANTEAF
>TRBJ2-7|.|TRBV29-1
SVEDTSDEQY
>TRBJ2-5|TRBD2|TRBV20-1
SVMGGGAEAQY
>TRBJ2-5|.|TRBV4-1
ASSQVFVQETQY
>TRBJ2-7|TRBD1|TRBV11-2
ASSLDPQGSYEQY
>TRBJ1-5|.|TRBV5-5
ASSTGTLNQPQH
>TRBJ1-2|.|TRBV29-1
SVAGNPLGYT
>TRBJ2-5|.|TRBV7-3
ASSLTWEQTQY
>TRBJ2-5|.|TRBV24-1
ATSDRQVTKETQY
>TRBJ2-1|.|TRBV2
ASSEASLANEQF
>TRBJ1-5|.|TRBV20-1
SARAQMALNQPQH